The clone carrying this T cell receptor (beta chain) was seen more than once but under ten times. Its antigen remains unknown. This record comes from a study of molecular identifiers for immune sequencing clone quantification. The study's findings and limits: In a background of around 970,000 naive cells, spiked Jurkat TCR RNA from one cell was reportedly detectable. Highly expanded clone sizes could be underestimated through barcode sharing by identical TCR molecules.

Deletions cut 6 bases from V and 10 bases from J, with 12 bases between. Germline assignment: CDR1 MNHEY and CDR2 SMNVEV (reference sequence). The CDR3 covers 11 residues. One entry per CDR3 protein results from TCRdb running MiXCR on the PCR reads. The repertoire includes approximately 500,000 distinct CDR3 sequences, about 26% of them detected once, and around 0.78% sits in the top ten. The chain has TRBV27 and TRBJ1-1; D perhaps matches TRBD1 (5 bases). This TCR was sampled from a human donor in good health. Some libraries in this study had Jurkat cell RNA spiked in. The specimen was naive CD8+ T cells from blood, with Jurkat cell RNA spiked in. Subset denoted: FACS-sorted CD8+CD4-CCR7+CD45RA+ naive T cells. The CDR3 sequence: CASRNRNRAFF. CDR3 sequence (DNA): TGTGCCAGCAGAAACAGGAATAGAGCTTTCTTT.